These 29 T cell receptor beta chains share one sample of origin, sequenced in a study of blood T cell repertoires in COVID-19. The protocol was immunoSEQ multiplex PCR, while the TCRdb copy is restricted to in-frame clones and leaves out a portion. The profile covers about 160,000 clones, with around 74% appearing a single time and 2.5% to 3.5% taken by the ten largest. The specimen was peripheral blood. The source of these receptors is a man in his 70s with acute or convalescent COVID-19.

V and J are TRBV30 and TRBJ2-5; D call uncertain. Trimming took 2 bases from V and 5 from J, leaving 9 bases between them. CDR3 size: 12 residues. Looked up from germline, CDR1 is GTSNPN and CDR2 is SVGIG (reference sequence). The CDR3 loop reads CAWSTLLETQYF. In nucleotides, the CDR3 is TGTGCCTGGAGTACCCTATTGGAGACCCAGTACTTC. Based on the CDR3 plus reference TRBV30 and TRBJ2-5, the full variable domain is SQTIHQWPATLVQPVGSPLSLECTVEGTSNPNLYWYRQAAGRGLQLLFYSVGIGQISSEVPQNLSASRPQDRQFILSSKKLLLSDSGFYLCAWSTLLETQYFGPGTRLLVL.

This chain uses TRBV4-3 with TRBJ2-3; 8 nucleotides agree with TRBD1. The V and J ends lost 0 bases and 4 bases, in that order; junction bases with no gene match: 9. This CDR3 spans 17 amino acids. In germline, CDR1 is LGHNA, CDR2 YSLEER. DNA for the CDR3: TGCGCCAGCAGCCAAGAAGCTCAGGGGGCTCTCGCAGATACGCAGTATTTT. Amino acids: CASSQEAQGALADTQYF.

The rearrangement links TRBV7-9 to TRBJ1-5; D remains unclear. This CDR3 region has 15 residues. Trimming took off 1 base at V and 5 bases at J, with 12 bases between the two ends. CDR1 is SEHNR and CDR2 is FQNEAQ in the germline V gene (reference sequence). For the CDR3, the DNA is TGTGCCAGCAGCTTAGGAGAGGGATCAGATCAGCCCCAGCATTTT. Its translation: CASSLGEGSDQPQHF.

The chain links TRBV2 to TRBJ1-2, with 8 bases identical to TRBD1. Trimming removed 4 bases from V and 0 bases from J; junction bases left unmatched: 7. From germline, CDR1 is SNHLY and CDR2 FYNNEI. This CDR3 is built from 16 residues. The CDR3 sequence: CASSGRTGQANYGYTF. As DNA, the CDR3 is TGTGCCAGCAGTGGTAGGACAGGGCAAGCTAACTATGGCTACACCTTC.

The CDR3 coding sequence is TGTGCCAGCAGCTTGTTACAGGGTGTCCACGAGCAGTACTTC. This codes for CASSLLQGVHEQYF. The chain recombines TRBV5-5 with TRBJ2-7, with a weak D call TRBD1 (6 bases). Trimming left V 1 base short and J 5 bases short, with 13 bases between. This CDR3 is 14 amino acids long. Germline CDR1 is SGHKS and CDR2 is YYEKEE (reference sequence). The full variable domain, with the rest looked up from reference TRBV5-5 and TRBJ2-7, is DAGVTQSPTHLIKTRGQQVTLRCSPISGHKSVSWYQQVLGQGPQFIFQYYEKEERGRGNFPDRFSARQFPNYSSELNVNALLLGDSALYLCASSLLQGVHEQYFGPGTRLTVT.

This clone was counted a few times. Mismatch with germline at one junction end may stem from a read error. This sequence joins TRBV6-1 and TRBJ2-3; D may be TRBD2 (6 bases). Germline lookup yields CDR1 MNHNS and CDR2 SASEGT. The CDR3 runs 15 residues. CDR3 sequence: CASREAGASTDTQYF. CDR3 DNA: TGTGCCAGCAGAGAAGCGGGCGCAAGCACAGATACGCAGTATTTT.

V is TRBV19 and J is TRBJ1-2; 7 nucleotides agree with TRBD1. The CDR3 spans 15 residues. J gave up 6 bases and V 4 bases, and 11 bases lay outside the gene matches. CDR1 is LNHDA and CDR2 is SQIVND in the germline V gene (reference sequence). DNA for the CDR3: TGTGCCAGTAGTAGGAGGGGGCACGGGGACGATGGCTACACCTTC. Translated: CASSRRGHGDDGYTF.

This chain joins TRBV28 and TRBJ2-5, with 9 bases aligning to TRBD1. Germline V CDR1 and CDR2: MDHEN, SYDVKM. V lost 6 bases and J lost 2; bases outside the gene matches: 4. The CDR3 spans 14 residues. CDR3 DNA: TGTGCCAGCAGGGTACAGGGGGCACAAGAGACCCAGTACTTC. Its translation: CASRVQGAQETQYF. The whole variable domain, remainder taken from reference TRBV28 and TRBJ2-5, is DVKVTQSSRYLVKRTGEKVFLECVQDMDHENMFWYRQDPGLGLRLIYFSYDVKMKEKGDIPEGYSVSREKKERFSLILESASTNQTSMYLCASRVQGAQETQYFGPGTRLLVL.

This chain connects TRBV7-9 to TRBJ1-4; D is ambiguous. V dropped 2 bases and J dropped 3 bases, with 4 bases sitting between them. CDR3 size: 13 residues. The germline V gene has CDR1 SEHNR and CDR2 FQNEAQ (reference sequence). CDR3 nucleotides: TGTGCCAGCAGCTTAACAGCTAATGAAAAACTGTTTTTT. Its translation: CASSLTANEKLFF.

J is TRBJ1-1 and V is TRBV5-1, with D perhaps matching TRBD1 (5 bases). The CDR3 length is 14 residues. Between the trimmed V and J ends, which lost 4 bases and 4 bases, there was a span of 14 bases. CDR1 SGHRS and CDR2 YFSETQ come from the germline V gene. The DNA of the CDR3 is TGCGCCAGCAGCCCTACGACGGGGGGCACTGAAGCTTTCTTT. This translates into CASSPTTGGTEAFF.

The CDR3 sequence: CASSLDSSNQPQHF. Here the CDR3 DNA reads TGTGCCAGCAGTTTGGACAGTTCTAATCAGCCCCAGCATTTT. The chain carries TRBV2 and TRBJ1-5; D may be TRBD1 (6 bases). CDR1 is SNHLY, CDR2 FYNNEI, per germline. This CDR3 is 14 amino acids long. The V end lost 5 bases, the J end lost 4 bases, and 12 bases lay between the germline ends.

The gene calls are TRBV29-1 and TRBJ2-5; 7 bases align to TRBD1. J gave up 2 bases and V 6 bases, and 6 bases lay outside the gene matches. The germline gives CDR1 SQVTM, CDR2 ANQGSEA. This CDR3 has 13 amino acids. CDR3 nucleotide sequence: TGCAGCGTACCCGGGGACAGTCAAGAGACCCAGTACTTC. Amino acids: CSVPGDSQETQYF.

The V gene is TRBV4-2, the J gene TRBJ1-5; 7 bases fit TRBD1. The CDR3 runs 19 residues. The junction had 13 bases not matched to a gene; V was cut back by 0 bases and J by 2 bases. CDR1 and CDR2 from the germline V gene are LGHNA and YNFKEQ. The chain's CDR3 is CASSQDDSGRGLGNQPQHF. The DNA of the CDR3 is TGTGCCAGCAGCCAAGATGATTCCGGCAGGGGGTTGGGCAATCAGCCCCAGCATTTT.

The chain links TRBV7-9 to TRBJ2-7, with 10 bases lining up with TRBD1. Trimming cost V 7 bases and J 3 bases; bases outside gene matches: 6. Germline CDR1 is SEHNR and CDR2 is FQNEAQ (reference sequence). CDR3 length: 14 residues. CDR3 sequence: CASTSTGGSYEQYF. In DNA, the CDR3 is TGTGCCAGCACCTCGACAGGGGGCAGCTACGAGCAGTACTTC.

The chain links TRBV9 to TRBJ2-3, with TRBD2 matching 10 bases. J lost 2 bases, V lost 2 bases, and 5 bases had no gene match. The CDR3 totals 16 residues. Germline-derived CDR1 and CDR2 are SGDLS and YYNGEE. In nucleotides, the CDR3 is TGTGCCAGCAGCGTCCAAGCGGGAGGGCCCACAGATACGCAGTATTTT. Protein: CASSVQAGGPTDTQYF.

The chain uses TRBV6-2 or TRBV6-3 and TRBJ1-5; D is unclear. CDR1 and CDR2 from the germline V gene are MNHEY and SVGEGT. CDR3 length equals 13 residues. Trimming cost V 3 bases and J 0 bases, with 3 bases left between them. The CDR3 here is CASSYYSNQPQHF. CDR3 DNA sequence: TGTGCCAGCAGTTATTATAGCAATCAGCCCCAGCATTTT.

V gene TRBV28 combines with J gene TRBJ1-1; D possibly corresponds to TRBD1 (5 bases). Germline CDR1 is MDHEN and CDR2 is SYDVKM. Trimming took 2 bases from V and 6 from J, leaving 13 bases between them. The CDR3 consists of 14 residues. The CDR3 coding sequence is TGTGCCAGCAGTTTACCCCAGGAGGGGTCTGAAGCTTTCTTT. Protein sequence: CASSLPQEGSEAFF.

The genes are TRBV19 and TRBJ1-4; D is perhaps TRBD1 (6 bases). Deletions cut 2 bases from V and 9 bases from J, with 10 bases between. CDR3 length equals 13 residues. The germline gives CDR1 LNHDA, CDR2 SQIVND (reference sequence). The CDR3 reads CASSINREKKLFF. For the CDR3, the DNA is TGTGCCAGTAGTATAAACAGGGAGAAAAAACTGTTTTTT. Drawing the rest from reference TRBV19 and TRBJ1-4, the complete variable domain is DGGITQSPKYLFRKEGQNVTLSCEQNLNHDAMYWYRQDPGQGLRLIYYSQIVNDFQKGDIAEGYSVSREKKESFPLTVTSAQKNPTAFYLCASSINREKKLFFGSGTQLSVL.

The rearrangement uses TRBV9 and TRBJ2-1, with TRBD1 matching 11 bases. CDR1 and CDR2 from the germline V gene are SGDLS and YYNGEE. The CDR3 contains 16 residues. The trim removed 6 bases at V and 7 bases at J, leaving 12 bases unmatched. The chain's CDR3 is CASIPEDRGLINEQFF. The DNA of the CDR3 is TGTGCCAGCATCCCAGAGGACAGGGGGCTTATAAATGAGCAGTTCTTC.

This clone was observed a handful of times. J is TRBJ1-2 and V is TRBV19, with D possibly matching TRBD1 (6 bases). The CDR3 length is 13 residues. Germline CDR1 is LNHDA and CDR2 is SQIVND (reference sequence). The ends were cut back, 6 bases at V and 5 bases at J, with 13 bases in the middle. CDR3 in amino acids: CASREDRLYGYTF. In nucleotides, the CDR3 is TGTGCCAGTAGAGAGGACAGACTTTATGGCTACACCTTC.

The CDR3 nucleotides read TGTGCCAGCAGCCAAGTCTCGAGACTAGCGGGGGGGAGTTATGAGCAGTTCTTC. Translated, it gives CASSQVSRLAGGSYEQFF. The V gene is TRBV3-1 (or the pseudogene TRBV3-2), the J gene TRBJ2-1, with TRBD2 identical over 14 bases. From germline, CDR1 is LGHDT and CDR2 YNNKEL (reference sequence). The trim removed 1 base at V and 8 bases at J, leaving 10 bases unmatched. This CDR3 has 18 amino acids.

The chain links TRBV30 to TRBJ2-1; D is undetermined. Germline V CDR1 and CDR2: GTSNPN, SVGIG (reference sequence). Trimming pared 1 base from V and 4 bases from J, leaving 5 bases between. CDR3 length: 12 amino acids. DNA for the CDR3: TGTGCCTGGAGTGGTCTTTACAATGAGCAGTTCTTC. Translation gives CAWSGLYNEQFF.

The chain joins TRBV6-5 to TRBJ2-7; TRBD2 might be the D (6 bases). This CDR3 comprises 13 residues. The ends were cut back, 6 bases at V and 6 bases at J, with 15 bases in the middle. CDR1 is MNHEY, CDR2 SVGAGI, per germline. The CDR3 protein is CASSRGGRSEQYF. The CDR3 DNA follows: TGTGCCAGCAGCCGTGGAGGGCGCTCCGAGCAGTACTTC.

CDR3 sequence (DNA): TGCGCCAGCAGCACCCAGGGGGCCCTCTACGAGCAGTACTTC. The encoded protein is CASSTQGALYEQYF. The J gene is TRBJ2-7, the V gene TRBV4-1, with 8 bases identical to TRBD1. V was pared by 5 bases and J by 3 bases, with 6 bases of the junction left unmatched. The CDR3 loop spans 14 amino acids. CDR1 and CDR2 from the germline V gene are MGHRA and YSYEKL.

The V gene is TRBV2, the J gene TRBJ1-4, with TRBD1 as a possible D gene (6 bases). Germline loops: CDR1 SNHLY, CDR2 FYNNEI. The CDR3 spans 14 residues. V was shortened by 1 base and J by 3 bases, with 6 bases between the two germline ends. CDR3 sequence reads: CASSEGTANEKLFF. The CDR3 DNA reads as TGTGCCAGCAGTGAAGGGACAGCTAATGAAAAACTGTTTTTT.

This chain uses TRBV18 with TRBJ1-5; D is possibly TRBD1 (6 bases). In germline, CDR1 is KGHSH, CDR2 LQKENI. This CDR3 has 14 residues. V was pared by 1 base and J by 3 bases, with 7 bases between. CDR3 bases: TGTGCCAGCTCACCACTGGGGGCCAATCAGCCCCAGCATTTT. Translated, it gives CASSPLGANQPQHF.

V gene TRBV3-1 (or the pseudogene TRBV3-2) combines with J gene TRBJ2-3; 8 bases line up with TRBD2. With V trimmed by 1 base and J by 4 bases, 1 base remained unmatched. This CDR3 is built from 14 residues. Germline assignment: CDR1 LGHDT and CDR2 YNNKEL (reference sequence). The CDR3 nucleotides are TGTGCCAGCAGCCAAGGCGGGAGGCCAGATACGCAGTATTTT. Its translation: CASSQGGRPDTQYF.

CDR3 region: CASSLVRSNTEAFF. CDR3 nucleotides: TGTGCCAGCAGCTTAGTCCGGTCTAACACTGAAGCTTTCTTT. The rearrangement links TRBV11-3 to TRBJ1-1; D uncertain. The CDR3 spans 14 residues. Trimming stripped 1 base from V and 2 bases from J, with 8 bases between. CDR1 is SGHNT, CDR2 YENEEA, per germline.

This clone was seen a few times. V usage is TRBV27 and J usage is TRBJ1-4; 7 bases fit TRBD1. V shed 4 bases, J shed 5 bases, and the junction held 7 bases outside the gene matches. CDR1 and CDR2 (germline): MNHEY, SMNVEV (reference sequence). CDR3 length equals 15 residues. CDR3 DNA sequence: TGTGCCAGCAGTTGGGGCAGGGGGATGAATGAAAAACTGTTTTTT. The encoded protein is CASSWGRGMNEKLFF.